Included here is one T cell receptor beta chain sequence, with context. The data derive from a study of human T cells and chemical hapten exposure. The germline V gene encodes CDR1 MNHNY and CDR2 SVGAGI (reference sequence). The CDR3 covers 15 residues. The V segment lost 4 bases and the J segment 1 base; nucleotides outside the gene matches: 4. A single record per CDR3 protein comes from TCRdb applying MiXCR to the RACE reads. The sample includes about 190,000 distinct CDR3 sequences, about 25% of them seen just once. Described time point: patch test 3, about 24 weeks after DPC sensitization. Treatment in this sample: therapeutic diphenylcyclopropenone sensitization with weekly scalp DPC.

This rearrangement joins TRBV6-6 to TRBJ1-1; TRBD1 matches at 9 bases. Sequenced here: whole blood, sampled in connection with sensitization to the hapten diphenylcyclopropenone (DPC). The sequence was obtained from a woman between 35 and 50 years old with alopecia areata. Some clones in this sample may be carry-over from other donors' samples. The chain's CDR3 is CASSFKGQGNTEAFF. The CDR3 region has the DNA TGTGCCAGCAGTTTTAAGGGACAGGGGAACACTGAAGCTTTCTTT.